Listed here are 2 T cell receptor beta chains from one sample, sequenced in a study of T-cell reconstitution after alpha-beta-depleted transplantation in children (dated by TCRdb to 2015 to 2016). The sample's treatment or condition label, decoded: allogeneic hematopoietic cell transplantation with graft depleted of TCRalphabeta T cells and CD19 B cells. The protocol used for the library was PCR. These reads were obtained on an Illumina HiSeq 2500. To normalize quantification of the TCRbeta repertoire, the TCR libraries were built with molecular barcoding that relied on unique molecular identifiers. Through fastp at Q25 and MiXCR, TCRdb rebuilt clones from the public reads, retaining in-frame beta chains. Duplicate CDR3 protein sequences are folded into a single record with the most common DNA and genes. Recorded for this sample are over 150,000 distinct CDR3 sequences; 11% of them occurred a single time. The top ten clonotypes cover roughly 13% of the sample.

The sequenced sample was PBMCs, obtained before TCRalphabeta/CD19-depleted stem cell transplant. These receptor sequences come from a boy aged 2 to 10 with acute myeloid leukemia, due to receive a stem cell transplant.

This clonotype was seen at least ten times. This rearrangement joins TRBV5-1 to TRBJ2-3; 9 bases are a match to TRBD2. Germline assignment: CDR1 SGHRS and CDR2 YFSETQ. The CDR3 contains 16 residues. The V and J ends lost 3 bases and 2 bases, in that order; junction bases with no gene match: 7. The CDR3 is CASSSPGGGATDTQYF. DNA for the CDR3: TGCGCCAGCAGCTCCCCCGGCGGGGGGGCCACAGATACGCAGTATTTT.

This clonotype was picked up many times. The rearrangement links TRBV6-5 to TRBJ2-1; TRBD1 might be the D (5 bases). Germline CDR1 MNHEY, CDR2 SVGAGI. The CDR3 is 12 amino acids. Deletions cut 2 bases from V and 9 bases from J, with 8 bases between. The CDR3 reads CASSYTGAEQFF. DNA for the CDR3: TGTGCCAGCAGTTACACTGGGGCTGAGCAGTTCTTC.